This T cell receptor beta chain was recovered during a study of T-cell reconstitution after alpha-beta-depleted transplantation in children. Deletions cut 8 bases from V and 0 bases from J, with 23 bases between. CDR3 length: 19 residues. Germline CDR1 LGHDT, CDR2 YNNKEL (reference sequence). The library targeted TCRbeta and was prepared with unique molecular identifiers. Via MiXCR, TCRdb re-called the PCR reads, giving one row per CDR3 protein. The sample shows about 110,000 distinct CDR3 sequences, about a tenth of them seen only once. The specimen comprised PBMCs from the stem cell graft donor, sampled from the stem cell graft. The rearrangement uses TRBV3-1 and TRBJ2-6; D is perhaps TRBD2 (5 bases). The TCR comes from a human donor who donated a stem cell graft to a child with acute lymphoblastic leukemia. CDR3 nucleotide sequence: TGTGCCAGCTGCTTTAATCCGGGGTCCGCTAGCTCTGGGGCCAACGTCCTGACTTTC. Amino acid sequence: CASCFNPGSASSGANVLTF. Drawing the rest from reference TRBV3-1 and TRBJ2-6, the complete variable domain is DTAVSQTPKYLVTQMGNDKSIKCEQNLGHDTMYWYKQDSKKFLKIMFSYNNKELIINETVPNRFSPKSPDKAHLNLHINSLELGDSAVYFCASCFNPGSASSGANVLTFGAGSRLTVL.